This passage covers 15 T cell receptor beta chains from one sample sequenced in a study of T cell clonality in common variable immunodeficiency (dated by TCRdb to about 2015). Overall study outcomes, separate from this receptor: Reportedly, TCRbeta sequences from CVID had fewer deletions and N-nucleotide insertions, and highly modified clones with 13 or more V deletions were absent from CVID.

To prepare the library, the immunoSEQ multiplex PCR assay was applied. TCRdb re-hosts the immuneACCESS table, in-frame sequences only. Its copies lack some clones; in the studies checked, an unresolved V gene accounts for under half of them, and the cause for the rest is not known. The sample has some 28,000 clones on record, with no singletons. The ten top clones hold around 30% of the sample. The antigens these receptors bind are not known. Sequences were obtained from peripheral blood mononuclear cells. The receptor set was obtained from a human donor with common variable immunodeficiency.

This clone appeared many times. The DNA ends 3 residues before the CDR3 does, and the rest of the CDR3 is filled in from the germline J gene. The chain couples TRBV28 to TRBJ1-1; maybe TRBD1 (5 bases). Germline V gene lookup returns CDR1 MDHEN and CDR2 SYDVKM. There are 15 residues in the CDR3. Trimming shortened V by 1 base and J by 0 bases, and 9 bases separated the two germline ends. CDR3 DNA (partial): TGTGCCAGCAGTTTATACGAGGGGATGAACACTGAA. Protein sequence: CASSLYEGMNTE. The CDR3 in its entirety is CASSLYEGMNTEAFF.

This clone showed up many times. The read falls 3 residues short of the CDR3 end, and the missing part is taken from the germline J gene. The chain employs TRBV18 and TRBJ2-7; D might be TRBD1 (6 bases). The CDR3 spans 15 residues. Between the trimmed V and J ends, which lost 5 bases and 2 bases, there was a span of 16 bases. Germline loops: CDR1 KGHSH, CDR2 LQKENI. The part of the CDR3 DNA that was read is TGTGCCAGCTCAGGAACCGGGACAAACACCTACGAG. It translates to CASSGTGTNTYE. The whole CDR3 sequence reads CASSGTGTNTYEQYF. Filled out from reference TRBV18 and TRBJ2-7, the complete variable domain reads NAGVMQNPRHLVRRRGQEARLRCSPMKGHSHVYWYRQLPEEGLKFMVYLQKENIIDESGMPKERFSAEFPKEGPSILRIQQVVRGDSAAYFCASSGTGTNTYEQYFGPGTRLTVT.

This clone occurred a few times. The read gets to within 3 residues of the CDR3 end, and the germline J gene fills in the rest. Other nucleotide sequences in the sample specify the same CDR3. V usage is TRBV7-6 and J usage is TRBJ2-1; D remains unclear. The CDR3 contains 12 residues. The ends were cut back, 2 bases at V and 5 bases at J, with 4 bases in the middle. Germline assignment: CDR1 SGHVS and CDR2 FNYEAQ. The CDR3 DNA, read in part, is TGTGCCAGCAGCTTAACTGACAATGAG. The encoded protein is CASSLTDNE. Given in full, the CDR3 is CASSLTDNEQFF.

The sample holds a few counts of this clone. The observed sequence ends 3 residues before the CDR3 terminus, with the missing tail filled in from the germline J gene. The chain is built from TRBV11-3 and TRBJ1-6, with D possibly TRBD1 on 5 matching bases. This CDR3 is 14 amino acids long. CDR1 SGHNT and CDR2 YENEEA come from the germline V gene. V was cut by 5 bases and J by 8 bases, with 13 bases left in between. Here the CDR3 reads CASSPGGKDSPLHF. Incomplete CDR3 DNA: TGTGCCAGCAGCCCTGGGGGGAAAGATTCACCC. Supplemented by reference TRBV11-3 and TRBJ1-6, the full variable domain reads EAGVVQSPRYKIIEKKQPVAFWCNPISGHNTLYWYLQNLGQGPELLIRYENEEAVDDSQLPKDRFSAERLKGVDSTLKIQPAELGDSAVYLCASSPGGKDSPLHFGNGTRLTVT.

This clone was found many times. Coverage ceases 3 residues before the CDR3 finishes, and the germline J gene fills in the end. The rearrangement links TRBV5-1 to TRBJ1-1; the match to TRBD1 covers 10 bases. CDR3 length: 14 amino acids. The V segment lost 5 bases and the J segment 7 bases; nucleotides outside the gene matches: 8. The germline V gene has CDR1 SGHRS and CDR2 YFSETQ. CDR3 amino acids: CASRSTGGSLEAFF. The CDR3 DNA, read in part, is TGCGCCAGCAGATCGACAGGGGGCAGCCTTGAA.

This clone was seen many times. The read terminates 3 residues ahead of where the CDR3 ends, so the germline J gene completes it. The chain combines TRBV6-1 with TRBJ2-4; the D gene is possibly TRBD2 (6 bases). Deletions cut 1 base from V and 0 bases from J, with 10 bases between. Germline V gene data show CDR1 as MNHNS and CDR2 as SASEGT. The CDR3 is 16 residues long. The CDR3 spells CASSEGVSGAKNIQYF. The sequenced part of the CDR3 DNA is TGTGCCAGCAGTGAAGGGGTTAGCGGAGCCAAAAACATT.

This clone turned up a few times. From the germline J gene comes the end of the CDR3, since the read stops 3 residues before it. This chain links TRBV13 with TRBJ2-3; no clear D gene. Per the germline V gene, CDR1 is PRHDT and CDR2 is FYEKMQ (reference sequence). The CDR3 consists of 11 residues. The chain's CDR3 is CASRAVWTQYF. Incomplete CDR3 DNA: TGTGCCAGCAGAGCCGTTTGGACG.

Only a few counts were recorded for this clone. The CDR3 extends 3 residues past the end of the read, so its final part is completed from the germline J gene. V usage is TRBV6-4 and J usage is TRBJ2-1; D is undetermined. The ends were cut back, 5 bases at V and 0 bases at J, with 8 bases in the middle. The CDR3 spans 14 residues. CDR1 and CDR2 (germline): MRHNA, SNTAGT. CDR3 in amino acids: CASSTISSYNEQFF. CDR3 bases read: TGTGCCAGCAGTACCATTAGCTCCTACAATGAG.

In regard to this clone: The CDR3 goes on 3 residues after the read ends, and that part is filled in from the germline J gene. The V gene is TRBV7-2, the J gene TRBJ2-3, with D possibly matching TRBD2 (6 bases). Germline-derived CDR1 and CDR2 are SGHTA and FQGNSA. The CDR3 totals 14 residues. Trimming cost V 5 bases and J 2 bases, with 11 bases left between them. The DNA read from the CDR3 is TGTGCCAGCAGCCCGGGACTCCTCACAGATACG. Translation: CASSPGLLTDT. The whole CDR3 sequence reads CASSPGLLTDTQYF.

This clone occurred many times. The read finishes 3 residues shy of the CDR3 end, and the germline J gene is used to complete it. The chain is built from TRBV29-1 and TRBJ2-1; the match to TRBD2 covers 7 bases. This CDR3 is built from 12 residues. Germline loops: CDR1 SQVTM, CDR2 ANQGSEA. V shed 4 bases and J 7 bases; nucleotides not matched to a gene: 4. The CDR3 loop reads CSVGGGLNEQFF. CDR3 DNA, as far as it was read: TGCAGCGTTGGGGGGGGACTTAATGAG.

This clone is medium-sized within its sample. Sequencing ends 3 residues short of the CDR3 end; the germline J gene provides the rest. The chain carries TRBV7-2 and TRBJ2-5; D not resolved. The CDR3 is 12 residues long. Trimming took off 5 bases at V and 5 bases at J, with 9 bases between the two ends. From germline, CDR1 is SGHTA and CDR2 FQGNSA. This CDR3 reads CASSPSPETQYF. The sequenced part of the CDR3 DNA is TGTGCCAGCAGCCCCTCCCCTGAGACC.

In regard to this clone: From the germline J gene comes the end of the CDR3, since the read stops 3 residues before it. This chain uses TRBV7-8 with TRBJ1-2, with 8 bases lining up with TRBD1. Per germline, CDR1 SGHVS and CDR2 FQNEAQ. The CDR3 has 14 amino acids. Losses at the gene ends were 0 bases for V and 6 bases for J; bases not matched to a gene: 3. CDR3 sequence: CASSLALTGDGYTF. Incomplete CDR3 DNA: TGTGCCAGCAGCTTAGCCCTGACAGGGGATGGC.

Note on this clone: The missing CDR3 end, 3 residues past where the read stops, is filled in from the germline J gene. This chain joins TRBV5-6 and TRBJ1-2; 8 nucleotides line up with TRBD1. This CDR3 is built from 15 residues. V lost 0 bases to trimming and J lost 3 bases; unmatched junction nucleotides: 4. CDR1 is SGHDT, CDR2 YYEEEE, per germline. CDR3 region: CASSLVSGGYYGYTF. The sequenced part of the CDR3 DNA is TGTGCCAGCAGCTTGGTTTCAGGGGGCTACTATGGC.

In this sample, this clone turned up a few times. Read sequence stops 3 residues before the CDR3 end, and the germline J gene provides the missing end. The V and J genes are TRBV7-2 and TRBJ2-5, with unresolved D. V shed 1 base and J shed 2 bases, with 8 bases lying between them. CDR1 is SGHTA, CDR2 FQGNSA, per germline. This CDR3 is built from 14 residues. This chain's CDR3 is CASSLVLSQETQYF. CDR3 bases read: TGTGCCAGCAGCTTAGTCTTATCGCAAGAGACC.

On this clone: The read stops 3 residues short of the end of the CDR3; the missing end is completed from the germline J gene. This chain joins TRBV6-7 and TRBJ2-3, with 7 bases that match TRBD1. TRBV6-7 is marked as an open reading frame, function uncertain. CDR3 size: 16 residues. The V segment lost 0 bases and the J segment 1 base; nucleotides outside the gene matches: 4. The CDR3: CASSYSRQGGTDTQYF. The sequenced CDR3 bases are TGTGCCAGCAGTTACTCAAGGCAGGGGGGCACAGATACG.